Listed here is a single T cell receptor (beta chain). The antigen remains unidentified. The data derive from a study of OX40 agonist ivuxolimab in advanced cancers. Background on the study: Patients received intravenous ivuxolimab every 2 weeks at 0.01 to 10 mg/kg.

The study, taken as a whole, reports: Doses of 0.1 to 3.0 mg/kg were accompanied by clonal expansion of CD4+ and CD8+ blood T cells by week 6.

The CDR3 is made up of 14 amino acids. Per germline, CDR1 LNHDA and CDR2 SQIVND (reference sequence). V was trimmed by 6 bases and J by 6 bases, leaving 17 bases between them. Sequencing was performed with immunoSEQ multiplex PCR; in TCRdb, only in-frame clones are kept and a portion is missing. This table has some 66,000 clones, about 85% appearing once. The rearrangement uses TRBV19 and TRBJ1-1; a possible D gene is TRBD1 (5 bases). Here the sequenced sample was CD4+ or CD8+ T cells sorted from blood, taken in a trial of the OX40 agonist ivuxolimab. The sequence was obtained from an adult with an advanced solid tumor such as melanoma, head and neck, liver or kidney cancer. The CDR3 loop is CASSTPRGTAEAFF. The CDR3, as DNA: TGTGCCAGTAGCACCCCTCGGGGGACCGCTGAAGCTTTCTTT.